These 9 T cell receptor beta chains originate from one sample sequenced in a study of control samples from healthy donors and cancer patients. The table came from immunoSEQ multiplex PCR; TCRdb's copy has only in-frame clones and leaves some out. The data show approximately 70,000 clones, with 89% seen just once and roughly 6% held by the top ten. Sequenced sample: PBMCs. The receptors were sampled from a man between 60 and 75 years old with colorectal cancer.

The chain uses TRBV5-1 and TRBJ2-7, with 9 bases fitting TRBD1. The germline CDR1 and CDR2 sequences are SGHRS and YFSETQ. The CDR3 length is 15 residues. Germline trimming cut 1 base from V and 5 bases from J; bases unmatched to any gene: 7. CDR3 in amino acids: CASSLYGQGRNEQYF. The CDR3 DNA reads as TGCGCCAGCAGCTTGTACGGACAGGGGAGGAACGAGCAGTACTTC. Combining the CDR3 with reference TRBV5-1 and TRBJ2-7 gives the whole variable domain KAGVTQTPRYLIKTRGQQVTLSCSPISGHRSVSWYQQTPGQGLQFLFEYFSETQRNKGNFPGRFSGRQFSNSRSEMNVSTLELGDSALYLCASSLYGQGRNEQYFGPGTRLTVT.

V usage is TRBV7-8 and J usage is TRBJ2-7, with unresolved D. Trimming pared 7 bases from V and 2 bases from J, leaving 15 bases between. CDR3 length equals 14 residues. The germline V gene has CDR1 SGHVS and CDR2 FQNEAQ. This CDR3 is CASTKTETTYEQYF. CDR3 coding DNA: TGTGCCAGCACCAAGACGGAGACCACCTACGAGCAGTACTTC. Combining the CDR3 with reference TRBV7-8 and TRBJ2-7 gives the whole variable domain GAGVSQSPRYKVAKRGQDVALRCDPISGHVSLFWYQQALGQGPEFLTYFQNEAQLDKSGLPSDRFFAERPEGSVSTLKIQRTQQEDSAVYLCASTKTETTYEQYFGPGTRLTVT.

This chain connects TRBV15 to TRBJ1-1, with 8 bases identical to TRBD1. The CDR3 runs 14 residues. Germline V lookup: CDR1 LNHNV, CDR2 YYDKDF (reference sequence). Trimming removed 3 bases from V and 8 bases from J; junction bases left unmatched: 8. CDR3 DNA: TGTGCCACCAGCAGCGGACAGGGAAGAACCGAAGCTTTCTTT. Translating it yields CATSSGQGRTEAFF.

The sample holds one count of this clone. This chain links TRBV24-1 with TRBJ1-4, with D unresolved. The CDR3 spans 15 residues. Germline CDR1 reads KGHDR; CDR2 reads SFDVKD. Between the trimmed V and J ends, which lost 8 bases and 0 bases, there was a span of 12 bases. In DNA form, the CDR3 reads TGTGCCACCACGAGGGCAGTTGCAACTAATGAAAAACTGTTTTTT. This encodes CATTRAVATNEKLFF.

CDR3 nucleotides: TGCGCCAGCAGCCAAGATTGGGGGGGGAGATGGACCACAACCAAAAACATTCAGTACTTC. Its translation: CASSQDWGGRWTTTKNIQYF. The chain couples TRBV4-3 to TRBJ2-4; 7 positions agree with TRBD2. The ends lost 0 bases at V and 2 bases at J; junction bases unmatched: 16. CDR3 length: 20 residues. The V gene's germline CDR1 is LGHNA and CDR2 YSLEER.

V usage is TRBV19 and J usage is TRBJ2-7; possibly TRBD1 for D (6 bases). This CDR3 comprises 16 residues. Germline V gene sequence: CDR1 LNHDA, CDR2 SQIVND (reference sequence). Deletions cut 10 bases from V and 2 bases from J, with 24 bases between. The CDR3 bases are TGTGCCACCAGAGAGCCGGCCGGGGCAGGGGCCTACGAGCAGTACTTC. Its translation is CATREPAGAGAYEQYF.

The chain employs TRBV6-1 and TRBJ1-5; possible D gene TRBD1, 5 bases. The V and J ends lost 0 bases and 1 base respectively, with 10 bases between them. Germline V gene data show CDR1 as MNHNS and CDR2 as SASEGT. This CDR3 has 16 residues. This CDR3 reads CASSEARGASNQPQHF. The CDR3 DNA is TGTGCCAGCAGTGAAGCTCGTGGGGCCAGCAATCAGCCCCAGCATTTT.

This chain connects TRBV27 to TRBJ1-5, with D unresolved. V was trimmed by 2 bases and J by 4 bases, leaving 6 bases between them. CDR1 and CDR2 from the germline V gene are MNHEY and SMNVEV (reference sequence). This CDR3 region has 13 residues. In nucleotides, the CDR3 is TGTGCCAGCAGTTTACGAGGAAATCAGCCCCAGCATTTT. Translation: CASSLRGNQPQHF.

The chain uses TRBV19 and TRBJ2-7; D not resolved. With 3 bases removed from V and 0 bases from J, the gap between germline ends came to 12 bases. Germline CDR1 reads LNHDA; CDR2 reads SQIVND (reference sequence). This CDR3 is built from 15 residues. The CDR3 DNA reads as TGTGCCAGTAGTATTCGCCCGACAAACTCCTACGAGCAGTACTTC. As protein: CASSIRPTNSYEQYF.